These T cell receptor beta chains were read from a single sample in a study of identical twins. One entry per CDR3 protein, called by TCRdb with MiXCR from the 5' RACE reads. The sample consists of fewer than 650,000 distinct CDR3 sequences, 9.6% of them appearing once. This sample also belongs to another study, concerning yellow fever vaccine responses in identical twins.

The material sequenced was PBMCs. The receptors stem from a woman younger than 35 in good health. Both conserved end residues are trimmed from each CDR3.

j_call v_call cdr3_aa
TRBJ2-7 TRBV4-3 ASSQDRTASYEQY
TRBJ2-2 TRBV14 ASSFRQGVYDTGELF
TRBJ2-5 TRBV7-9 ASSLYLAGGEETQY
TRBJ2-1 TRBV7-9 ASSPREGTGPYNEQF
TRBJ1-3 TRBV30 AWEHRLRNTIY
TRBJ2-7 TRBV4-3 ASSQARTGNYEQY
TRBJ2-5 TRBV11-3 ASSLGTSGSHQETQY
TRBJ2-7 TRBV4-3 ASSHVWTGVNEQY
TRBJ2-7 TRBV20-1 SASVRRSSYEQY
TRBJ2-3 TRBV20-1 SPLPLLAGGPGTDTQY
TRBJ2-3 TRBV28 ASSFGEGTDTQY
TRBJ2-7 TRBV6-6 ASSRQDNYEQY
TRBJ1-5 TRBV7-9 ASSPGQFNQPQH
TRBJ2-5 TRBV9 ASSSGANVGETQY
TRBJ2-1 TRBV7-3 ASSLIRDGEQF
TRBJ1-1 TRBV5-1 ASVGEGTEAF
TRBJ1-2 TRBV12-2 ASRLAHSLDNNYGYT
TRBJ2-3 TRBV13 ASSLDQDTQY
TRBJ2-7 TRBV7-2 ASSLMSASEQY
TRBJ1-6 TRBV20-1 SASLGSGNSPLH
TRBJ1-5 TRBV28 ASRRTTGTYSNQPQH
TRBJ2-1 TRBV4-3 ASSQDAGAATSYNEQF
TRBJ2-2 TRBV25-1 ASSEARTASNTGELF
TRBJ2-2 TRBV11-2 ASFGTGGGTGELF
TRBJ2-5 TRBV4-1 ASSQRNDRVETQY
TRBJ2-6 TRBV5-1 ASSLGGSKPNVLT
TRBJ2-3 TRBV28 ASTMRTDTQY